One sample yielded the 26 T cell receptor beta chains listed below, sequenced in a study of blood T cell repertoires in COVID-19. Measured with immunoSEQ multiplex PCR; TCRdb has only the in-frame clones, and not every one. The sample holds 100,000 or so clones; approximately 85% are singletons and the top ten take under 7.5%. Sequenced input: peripheral blood. These receptors originate from a woman aged 55 to 70 with acute or convalescent COVID-19.

The chain has TRBV24-1 and TRBJ1-2, with TRBD1 matching 7 bases. The CDR3 loop spans 12 amino acids. The germline V gene encodes CDR1 KGHDR and CDR2 SFDVKD. Losses at the gene ends were 7 bases for V and 7 bases for J; bases not matched to a gene: 5. The CDR3 region has the DNA TGTGCCACCAGCCCCGGGGACAGTGGCTACACCTTC. Its translation: CATSPGDSGYTF.

The chain links TRBV14 to TRBJ1-1; D unclear. V dropped 6 bases and J dropped 1 base, with 9 bases sitting between them. The germline V gene has CDR1 SGHDN and CDR2 FVKESK. This CDR3 has 13 amino acids. CDR3 in amino acids: CASRPPGNTEAFF. The CDR3 DNA sequence: TGTGCCAGCAGGCCTCCCGGGAACACTGAAGCTTTCTTT.

This sequence joins TRBV5-1 and TRBJ1-1; the D gene is possibly TRBD1 (5 bases). This CDR3 has 15 residues. The germline gives CDR1 SGHRS, CDR2 YFSETQ. Deletions cut 0 bases from V and 1 base from J, with 10 bases between. CDR3 sequence: CASSLEGTGNTEAFF. For the CDR3, the DNA is TGCGCCAGCAGCTTGGAGGGGACTGGGAACACTGAAGCTTTCTTT.

J is TRBJ2-2 and V is TRBV5-1; a possible D gene is TRBD1 (6 bases). The germline V gene has CDR1 SGHRS and CDR2 YFSETQ. V lost 3 bases, J lost 8 bases, and 11 bases lay in between. The CDR3 is 13 amino acids. The DNA for the CDR3 is TGCGCCAGCAGCTCCGCAGGACAGGGGGAGCTGTTTTTT. Its protein is CASSSAGQGELFF.

V is TRBV3-1 (or the pseudogene TRBV3-2) and J is TRBJ1-2, with D possibly being TRBD1 (6 bases). Germline lookup yields CDR1 LGHDT and CDR2 YNNKEL (reference sequence). CDR3 length: 13 amino acids. Trimming shortened V by 5 bases and J by 7 bases, and 14 bases separated the two germline ends. DNA for the CDR3: TGTGCCAGCAGCGACAGGTTTGTGGTTGGCTACACCTTC. This encodes CASSDRFVVGYTF.

The chain has TRBV7-9 and TRBJ1-1, with D hard to call. V lost 3 bases, J lost 7 bases, and 12 bases lay in between. The CDR3 covers 13 residues. Per germline, CDR1 SEHNR and CDR2 FQNEAQ (reference sequence). The CDR3 loop reads CASSFEGFGEAFF. The CDR3 DNA reads as TGTGCCAGCAGCTTTGAGGGATTCGGTGAAGCTTTCTTT.

This chain links TRBV6-5 with TRBJ1-1, with unresolved D. Germline V lookup: CDR1 MNHEY, CDR2 SVGAGI. CDR3 length equals 12 residues. V was shortened by 5 bases and J by 2 bases, with 6 bases between the two germline ends. The CDR3 sequence: CASSIANTEAFF. CDR3 in DNA: TGTGCCAGCAGTATAGCCAACACTGAAGCTTTCTTT.

This chain joins TRBV18 and TRBJ2-7; 8 bases line up with TRBD2. Germline V gene data show CDR1 as KGHSH and CDR2 as LQKENI. V lost 0 bases to trimming and J lost 1 base; unmatched junction nucleotides: 8. The CDR3 is made up of 17 amino acids. The CDR3: CASSPPGGGRSSYEQYF. CDR3 nucleotide sequence: TGTGCCAGCTCACCACCGGGCGGCGGGAGGAGTTCCTACGAGCAGTACTTC. Full variable domain (rest looked up from reference TRBV18 and TRBJ2-7): NAGVMQNPRHLVRRRGQEARLRCSPMKGHSHVYWYRQLPEEGLKFMVYLQKENIIDESGMPKERFSAEFPKEGPSILRIQQVVRGDSAAYFCASSPPGGGRSSYEQYFGPGTRLTVT.

V and J are TRBV6-1 and TRBJ2-7; TRBD1 agrees at 8 bases. V shed 5 bases and J 4 bases; nucleotides not matched to a gene: 4. Germline V lookup: CDR1 MNHNS, CDR2 SASEGT. CDR3 size: 13 residues. CDR3 sequence: CASSNQGAYEQYV. Written as DNA, the CDR3 is TGTGCCAGCAGTAACCAGGGGGCATACGAGCAGTACGTC.

CDR3 nucleotides: TGTGCCAGTAAGGTCGGTTTTGGAGACTACGAGCAGTACTTC. Its protein is CASKVGFGDYEQYF. The chain couples TRBV19 to TRBJ2-7, with D hard to call. V was clipped by 7 bases and J by 3 bases, with 16 bases between them. Germline V lookup: CDR1 LNHDA, CDR2 SQIVND (reference sequence). The CDR3 loop spans 14 amino acids.

The chain uses TRBV6-5 and TRBJ2-2, with 9 bases lining up with TRBD1. CDR1 MNHEY and CDR2 SVGAGI come from the germline V gene. V was clipped by 8 bases and J by 7 bases; unmatched bases: 11. The CDR3 is 15 amino acids. The CDR3 DNA reads TGTGCCAGCCTAGCCGGGACAGGGTTAAGCGGGGAGCTGTTTTTT. Its translation: CASLAGTGLSGELFF.

V is TRBV20-1 and J is TRBJ2-1, with TRBD1 identical over 8 bases. With 4 bases clipped from V and 9 bases from J, the junction kept 2 bases outside the gene matches. Per the germline V gene, CDR1 is DFQATT and CDR2 is SNEGSKA (reference sequence). The CDR3 extends over 11 amino acids. The chain's CDR3 is CSAKDRVEQFF. Here the CDR3 DNA reads TGCAGTGCTAAGGACAGGGTTGAGCAGTTCTTC.

The J gene is TRBJ2-7, the V gene TRBV20-1; 12 nucleotides line up with TRBD2. The length of the CDR3 is 16 residues. CDR1 is DFQATT, CDR2 SNEGSKA, per germline (reference sequence). With 3 bases clipped from V and 3 bases from J, the junction kept 9 bases outside the gene matches. The CDR3 bases are TGCAGTGCTAGTAGTACCGGGACTAGCGGGTACTACGAGCAGTACTTC. It translates to CSASSTGTSGYYEQYF.

V and J are TRBV5-1 and TRBJ1-1, with D maybe TRBD1 (6 bases). V was clipped by 0 bases and J by 8 bases, with 20 bases between them. The CDR3 contains 16 residues. Germline V gene lookup returns CDR1 SGHRS and CDR2 YFSETQ. CDR3 loop: CASSLGVGGIGGEAFF. The CDR3 DNA follows: TGCGCCAGCAGCTTGGGGGTAGGGGGTATCGGTGGGGAAGCTTTCTTT.

The chain joins TRBV24-1 to TRBJ2-2; tentatively, D is TRBD2 (6 bases). The CDR3 is 15 amino acids. Looked up from germline, CDR1 is KGHDR and CDR2 is SFDVKD. V was cut by 4 bases and J by 1 base, with 9 bases left in between. In DNA, the CDR3 is TGTGCCACCAGTGACGCGGGGATGAACACCGGGGAGCTGTTTTTT. It translates to CATSDAGMNTGELFF.

V usage is TRBV20-1 and J usage is TRBJ1-1; 7 bases align to TRBD1. This CDR3 comprises 13 residues. CDR1 is DFQATT and CDR2 is SNEGSKA in the germline V gene (reference sequence). With 3 bases clipped from V and 4 bases from J, the junction kept 5 bases outside the gene matches. DNA for the CDR3: TGCAGTGCTAGTTACAGGGGTGGCACTGAAGCTTTCTTT. As protein: CSASYRGGTEAFF.

This chain links TRBV27 with TRBJ2-1; 11 positions agree with TRBD2. The J segment lost 4 bases and the V segment lost 6 bases, leaving 11 bases of the junction unmatched. This CDR3 spans 17 amino acids. Germline-derived CDR1 and CDR2 are MNHEY and SMNVEV (reference sequence). CDR3 residues: CASRVLGTSGPYNEQFF. In DNA, the CDR3 is TGTGCCAGCAGGGTGTTAGGGACTAGCGGCCCTTACAATGAGCAGTTCTTC.

The chain employs TRBV6-5 and TRBJ2-1; D is possibly TRBD2 (6 bases). This CDR3 has 13 amino acids. Looked up from germline, CDR1 is MNHEY and CDR2 is SVGAGI. V was shortened by 6 bases and J by 7 bases, with 13 bases between the two germline ends. The CDR3 coding sequence is TGTGCCAGCAGAGGAGGGAGAAGGAATGAGCAGTTCTTC. It codes for CASRGGRRNEQFF.

J is TRBJ1-1 and V is TRBV16, with 8 bases identical to TRBD1. Germline V gives CDR1 KGHSY, CDR2 FQNENV. The junction had 2 bases not matched to a gene; V was cut back by 5 bases and J by 3 bases. The CDR3 spans 13 residues. The CDR3: CASSGQGDTEAFF. Written as DNA, the CDR3 is TGTGCCAGCAGCGGACAGGGAGACACTGAAGCTTTCTTT.

The rearrangement uses TRBV7-3 and TRBJ2-1, with 9 nucleotides matching TRBD2. CDR1 and CDR2 (germline): SGHTA, FQGTGA. V lost 2 bases to trimming and J lost 8 bases; unmatched junction nucleotides: 7. The CDR3 has 15 amino acids. The CDR3 sequence is CASSLYLAGTHEQFF. The CDR3 region has the DNA TGTGCCAGCAGCTTATACCTAGCGGGAACCCATGAGCAGTTCTTC.

The rearrangement uses TRBV24-1 and TRBJ2-3; D may be TRBD1 (6 bases). Between the trimmed V and J ends, which lost 2 bases and 4 bases, there was a span of 15 bases. The CDR3 spans 16 residues. The germline V gene encodes CDR1 KGHDR and CDR2 SFDVKD. CDR3 coding DNA: TGTGCCACCAGTGATTGGCTGGGCAGGGGATCAGATACGCAGTATTTT. It is translated as CATSDWLGRGSDTQYF.

The chain combines TRBV29-1 with TRBJ2-3; 8 bases map to TRBD1. CDR3 length equals 14 residues. With V trimmed by 7 bases and J by 3 bases, 9 bases remained unmatched. Germline CDR1 is SQVTM and CDR2 is ANQGSEA. The CDR3 reads CSEIRGQGTDTQYF. The CDR3 DNA sequence: TGCAGCGAAATCAGGGGGCAGGGGACAGATACGCAGTATTTT.

The chain couples TRBV19 to TRBJ1-5; 8 bases are a match to TRBD1. V shed 3 bases and J 8 bases; nucleotides not matched to a gene: 9. Germline CDR1 LNHDA, CDR2 SQIVND (reference sequence). This CDR3 has 15 residues. CDR3 DNA: TGTGCCAGTAGTATTTCTGGACAGGGTGCTAAGCCCCAGCATTTT. Translated, it gives CASSISGQGAKPQHF.

The chain is built from TRBV27 and TRBJ2-1; 9 bases are a match to TRBD2. Germline CDR1 is MNHEY and CDR2 is SMNVEV (reference sequence). This CDR3 has 15 amino acids. Losses at the gene ends were 3 bases for V and 6 bases for J; bases not matched to a gene: 6. The CDR3 sequence is CASSFGWREGNEQFF. CDR3 DNA: TGTGCCAGCAGTTTTGGGTGGCGGGAGGGCAATGAGCAGTTCTTC.

This rearrangement joins TRBV28 to TRBJ2-3; tentatively, D is TRBD2 (5 bases). Germline V gene lookup returns CDR1 MDHEN and CDR2 SYDVKM. CDR3 length equals 14 residues. V was clipped by 3 bases and J by 3 bases, with 10 bases between them. CDR3 residues: CASSLRVGTDTQYF. CDR3 bases: TGTGCCAGCAGTTTGAGGGTTGGAACAGATACGCAGTATTTT.

The chain employs TRBV7-9 and TRBJ2-3; D perhaps matches TRBD1 (6 bases). CDR1 and CDR2 from the germline V gene are SEHNR and FQNEAQ (reference sequence). The CDR3 runs 13 residues. V lost 5 bases, J lost 7 bases, and 13 bases lay in between. CDR3 region: CASSLGASYTQYF. For the CDR3, the DNA is TGTGCCAGCAGCCTGGGGGCGAGTTATACGCAGTATTTT.